The clone carrying this T cell receptor beta chain was observed many times. Its antigen is not known. This sample stems from a study of CD8 T cells in ankylosing spondylitis. Study-level points and caveats: Reportedly, disease-linked clones are significantly enriched in ankylosing spondylitis patients' matched synovial fluid. Ankylosing spondylitis blood appeared to carry a characteristic TCR beta motif of roughly eight highly homologous variants. As for the disease-linked clones, they showed a CD8+ phenotype and occurred at relatively low frequencies in peripheral blood.

A quantitative 5'-RACE method, one with molecular barcodes, was used to make TCR beta libraries. TCRdb re-derived calls from the 5' RACE reads in MiXCR, one entry per CDR3 protein. The sample carries fewer than 150,000 distinct CDR3 sequences, approximately 7.3% recorded once. The CDR3 has 12 residues. Germline values: CDR1 LGHNT, CDR2 FRNRAP. V lost 2 bases and J lost 4, with 6 bases in between. The rearrangement joins TRBV12-5 to TRBJ2-7; D uncertain. Sequencing was done on a sample of blood, either unsorted or a sorted T cell fraction (not recorded which). The receptor was isolated from a female donor with ankylosing spondylitis or in good health (not recorded which). CDR3 sequence (DNA): TGTGCTAGTGGTTTGTCTACTTACGAGCAGTACTTC. This translates into CASGLSTYEQYF. The whole variable domain, remainder taken from reference TRBV12-5 and TRBJ2-7, is DARVTQTPRHKVTEMGQEVTMRCQPILGHNTVFWYRQTMMQGLELLAYFRNRAPLDDSGMPKDRFSAEMPDATLATLKIQPSEPRDSAVYFCASGLSTYEQYFGPGTRLTVT.